These 9 T cell receptor beta chains share one sample of origin, sequenced in a study of siplizumab effects on memory and regulatory T cells. Repertoires were generated with immunoSEQ multiplex PCR, while TCRdb's copy carries only in-frame clones and drops some. The sample consists of about 110,000 clones, 92% of them appearing once. The sample taken for sequencing was Tregs sorted from blood. The receptors come from a human donor in good health.

The chain's CDR3 is CASSLGLFLDEQYF. In nucleotides, the CDR3 is TGTGCCAGCAGCTTAGGACTATTCCTCGACGAGCAGTACTTC. V usage is TRBV7-2 and J usage is TRBJ2-7; D may be TRBD2 (5 bases). The germline V and J ends were trimmed by 1 base and 5 bases, with 12 bases remaining between them. The CDR3 runs to 14 residues. Germline V gene lookup returns CDR1 SGHTA and CDR2 FQGNSA.

The V and J genes are TRBV9 and TRBJ1-2; D not certain. Germline values: CDR1 SGDLS, CDR2 YYNGEE. This CDR3 has 12 residues. V lost 1 base and J lost 0, with 1 base in between. In nucleotides, the CDR3 is TGTGCCAGCAGCGTATCTAACTATGGCTACACCTTC. This gives the protein CASSVSNYGYTF.

This clone was seen many times. V is TRBV6-5 and J is TRBJ2-5; D gene uncertain. V dropped 2 bases and J dropped 5 bases, with 9 bases sitting between them. CDR3 size: 13 residues. Per germline, CDR1 MNHEY and CDR2 SVGAGI. In DNA, the CDR3 is TGTGCCAGCAGTTACAATTCTCGTGAGACCCAGTACTTC. Translating gives CASSYNSRETQYF.

This clone was counted only a few times. The chain employs TRBV6-5 and TRBJ1-1; D perhaps matches TRBD1 (5 bases). The CDR3 has 14 residues. Germline loops: CDR1 MNHEY, CDR2 SVGAGI. Trimming removed 2 bases from V and 6 bases from J, with 13 bases in between. This CDR3 reads CASSYRQGGSEAFF. The CDR3 coding sequence is TGTGCCAGCAGTTACAGGCAGGGTGGGTCTGAAGCTTTCTTT.

The rearrangement links TRBV9 to TRBJ1-1, with D unclear. The CDR3 consists of 13 residues. In germline, CDR1 is SGDLS, CDR2 YYNGEE. V was clipped by 0 bases and J by 1 base, with 4 bases between them. DNA of the CDR3: TGTGCCAGCAGCGTAGAGGAGAACACTGAAGCTTTCTTT. Translated, it gives CASSVEENTEAFF.

The chain has TRBV19 and TRBJ1-5, with TRBD1 matching 8 bases. Germline CDR1 and CDR2: LNHDA and SQIVND (reference sequence). This CDR3 is built from 14 residues. After removal of 4 bases from V and 5 bases from J, the junction contained 4 bases not matched to a gene. CDR3 coding DNA: TGTGCCAGTAGTAGGACAGGGTCTGATCAGCCCCAGCATTTT. Translated: CASSRTGSDQPQHF.

This clone came up once. J is TRBJ1-2 and V is TRBV7-9; D remains ambiguous. The V end lost 5 bases, the J end lost 2 bases, and 12 bases lay between the germline ends. The CDR3 length is 14 residues. Germline assignment: CDR1 SEHNR and CDR2 FQNEAQ (reference sequence). The CDR3 loop is CASSPATVNYGYTF. In DNA form, the CDR3 reads TGTGCCAGCAGCCCAGCGACGGTGAACTATGGCTACACCTTC.

V usage is TRBV18 and J usage is TRBJ2-2, with D possibly being TRBD1 (6 bases). Germline CDR1 KGHSH, CDR2 LQKENI. Trimming shortened V by 3 bases and J by 6 bases, and 14 bases separated the two germline ends. The length of the CDR3 is 15 residues. The CDR3 spells CASSPRGESAGELFF. In DNA form, the CDR3 reads TGTGCCAGCTCACCCAGGGGAGAAAGCGCCGGGGAGCTGTTTTTT.

J is TRBJ1-4 and V is TRBV9; TRBD1 might be the D (5 bases). This CDR3 is 14 amino acids long. Germline V lookup: CDR1 SGDLS, CDR2 YYNGEE. The V end was cut by 4 bases, the J end by 0 bases, with 7 bases between. CDR3 in amino acids: CASSPGATNEKLFF. CDR3 DNA: TGTGCCAGCAGCCCGGGGGCAACTAATGAAAAACTGTTTTTT.